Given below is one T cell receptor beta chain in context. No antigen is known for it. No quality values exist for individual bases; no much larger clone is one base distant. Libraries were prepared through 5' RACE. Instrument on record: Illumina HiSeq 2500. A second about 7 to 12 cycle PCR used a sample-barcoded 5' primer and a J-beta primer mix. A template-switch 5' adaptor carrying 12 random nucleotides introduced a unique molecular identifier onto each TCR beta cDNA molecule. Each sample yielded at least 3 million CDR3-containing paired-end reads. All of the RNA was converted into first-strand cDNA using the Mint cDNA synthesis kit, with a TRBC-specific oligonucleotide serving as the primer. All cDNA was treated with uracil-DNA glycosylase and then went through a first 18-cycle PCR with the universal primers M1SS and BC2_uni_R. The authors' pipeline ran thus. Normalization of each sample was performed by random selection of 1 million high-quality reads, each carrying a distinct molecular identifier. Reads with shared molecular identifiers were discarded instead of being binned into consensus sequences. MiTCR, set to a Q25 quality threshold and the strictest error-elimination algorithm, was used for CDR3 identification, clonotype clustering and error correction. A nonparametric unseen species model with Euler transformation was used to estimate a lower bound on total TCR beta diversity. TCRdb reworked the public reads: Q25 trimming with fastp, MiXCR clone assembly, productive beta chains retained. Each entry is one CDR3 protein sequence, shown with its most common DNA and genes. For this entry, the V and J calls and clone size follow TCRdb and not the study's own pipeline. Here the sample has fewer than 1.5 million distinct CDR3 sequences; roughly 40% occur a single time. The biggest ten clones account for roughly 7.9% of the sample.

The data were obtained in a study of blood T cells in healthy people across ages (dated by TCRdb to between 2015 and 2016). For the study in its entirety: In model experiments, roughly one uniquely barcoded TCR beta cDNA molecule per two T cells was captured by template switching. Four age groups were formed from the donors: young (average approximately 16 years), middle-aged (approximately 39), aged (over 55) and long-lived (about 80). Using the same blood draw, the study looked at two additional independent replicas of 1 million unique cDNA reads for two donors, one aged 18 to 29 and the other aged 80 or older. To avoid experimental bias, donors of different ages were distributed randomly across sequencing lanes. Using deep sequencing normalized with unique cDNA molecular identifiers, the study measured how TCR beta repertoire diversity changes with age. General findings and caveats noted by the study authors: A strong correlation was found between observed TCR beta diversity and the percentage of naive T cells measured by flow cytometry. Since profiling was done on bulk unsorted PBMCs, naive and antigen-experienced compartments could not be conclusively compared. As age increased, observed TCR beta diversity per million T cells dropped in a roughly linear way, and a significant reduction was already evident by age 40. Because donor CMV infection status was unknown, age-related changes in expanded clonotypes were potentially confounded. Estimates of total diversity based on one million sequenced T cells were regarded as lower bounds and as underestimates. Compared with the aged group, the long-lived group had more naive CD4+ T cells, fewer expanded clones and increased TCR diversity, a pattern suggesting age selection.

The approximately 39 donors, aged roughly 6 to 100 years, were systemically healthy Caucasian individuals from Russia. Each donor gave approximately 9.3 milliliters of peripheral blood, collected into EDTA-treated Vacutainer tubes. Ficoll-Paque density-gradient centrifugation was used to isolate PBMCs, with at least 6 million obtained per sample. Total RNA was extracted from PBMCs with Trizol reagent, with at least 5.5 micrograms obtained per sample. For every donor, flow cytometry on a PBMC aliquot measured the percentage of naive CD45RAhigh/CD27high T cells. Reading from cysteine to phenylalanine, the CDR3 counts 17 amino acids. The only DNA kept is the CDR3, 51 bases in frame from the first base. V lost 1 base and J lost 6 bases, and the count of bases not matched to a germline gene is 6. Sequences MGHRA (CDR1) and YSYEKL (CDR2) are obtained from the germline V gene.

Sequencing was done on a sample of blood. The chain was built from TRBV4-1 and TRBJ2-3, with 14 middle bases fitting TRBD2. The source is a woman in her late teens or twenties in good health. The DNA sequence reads TGCGCCAGCAGCCAAGGGACTAGCGGGGGGCCCGGGGATACGCAGTATTTT. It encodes CASSQGTSGGPGDTQYF.